This passage covers 18 T cell receptor beta chains from one sample sequenced in a study of T cell responses to AZD1222 COVID-19 vaccine. This table comes from immunoSEQ multiplex PCR, and its TCRdb copy is limited to in-frame clones, with some not included. The table has 100,000 or so clones, 87% seen once. The specimen was peripheral blood, collected on day 0 of AZD1222 vaccination. These TCRs come from an adult in good health.

This rearrangement joins TRBV5-4 to TRBJ2-2; no firm D call. Between the trimmed V and J ends, which lost 0 bases and 0 bases, there was a span of 0 bases. Germline CDR1 is SGHNT and CDR2 is YYREEE (reference sequence). The CDR3 contains 13 residues. CDR3 sequence: CASSLANTGELFF. The CDR3, as DNA: TGTGCCAGCAGCTTGGCGAACACCGGGGAGCTGTTTTTT.

The rearrangement joins TRBV24-1 to TRBJ2-3; D possibly uses TRBD1 or TRBD2 (5 bases each). V lost 3 bases and J 5 bases, leaving 11 bases between the germline ends. Germline V gene sequence: CDR1 KGHDR, CDR2 SFDVKD. The CDR3 is made up of 14 amino acids. Written as DNA, the CDR3 is TGTGCCACCAGTGATCAACTAGGGGTAGATACGCAGTATTTT. Translation: CATSDQLGVDTQYF.

The chain couples TRBV19 to TRBJ1-1; TRBD1 might be the D (5 bases). The V end lost 2 bases, the J end lost 1 base, and 11 bases lay between the germline ends. Germline values: CDR1 LNHDA, CDR2 SQIVND (reference sequence). The CDR3 sequence is 15 residues long. The CDR3 nucleotides read TGTGCCAGTAGTATATTATGGGGGGAGAACACTGAAGCTTTCTTT. Its translation is CASSILWGENTEAFF.

The chain has TRBV4-3 and TRBJ1-6, with unresolved D. CDR3 length equals 15 residues. CDR1 LGHNA and CDR2 YSLEER come from the germline V gene. The V end lost 0 bases, the J end lost 5 bases, and 8 bases lay between the germline ends. CDR3 coding DNA: TGCGCCAGCAGCCAAGACCCGGGGAATAATTCACCCCTCCACTTT. Translation gives CASSQDPGNNSPLHF.

The chain has TRBV25-1 and TRBJ2-1; D may be TRBD1 (5 bases). The CDR3 sequence is 15 residues long. V was cut by 5 bases and J by 0 bases, with 11 bases left in between. Germline V gene data show CDR1 as MGHDK and CDR2 as SYGVNS. The CDR3 nucleotides are TGTGCCAGCAGTCAGGGCCAGAGCTCCTACAATGAGCAGTTCTTC. This sequence encodes CASSQGQSSYNEQFF.

This chain connects TRBV2 to TRBJ2-2; TRBD2 matches 7 bases. V lost 2 bases and J lost 6; bases outside the gene matches: 6. The CDR3 has 15 residues. The germline gives CDR1 SNHLY, CDR2 FYNNEI. CDR3 nucleotides: TGTGCCAGCAGTGAAAGAGGGAGGGCAGCCGGGGAGCTGTTTTTT. This translates into CASSERGRAAGELFF.

The chain joins TRBV7-9 to TRBJ1-6; unclear D gene. Germline V gene sequence: CDR1 SEHNR, CDR2 FQNEAQ (reference sequence). The CDR3 loop spans 16 amino acids. Trimming cost V 8 bases and J 8 bases, with 22 bases left between them. The chain's CDR3 is CASASLSRGSDSPLHF. In DNA, the CDR3 is TGTGCCAGCGCCAGCTTATCCAGAGGCAGCGATTCACCCCTCCACTTT.

The sample holds a few counts of this clone. The rearrangement joins TRBV9 to TRBJ2-3; TRBD1 or TRBD2 may be the D gene (5 bases each). Per the germline V gene, CDR1 is SGDLS and CDR2 is YYNGEE. This CDR3 is 16 amino acids long. Between the trimmed V and J ends, which lost 4 bases and 2 bases, there was a span of 17 bases. The CDR3 nucleotides are TGTGCCAGCAGCTTCCGAGGGGCACAGGTCACAGATACGCAGTATTTT. Its translation: CASSFRGAQVTDTQYF.

The rearrangement joins TRBV14 to TRBJ1-3; D is undetermined. Germline lookup yields CDR1 SGHDN and CDR2 FVKESK. The CDR3 is made up of 13 amino acids. Trimming stripped 5 bases from V and 6 bases from J, with 11 bases between. The CDR3 sequence is CASSNAGVNTIYF. DNA of the CDR3: TGTGCCAGCAGCAACGCCGGGGTAAACACCATATATTTT.

The chain carries TRBV29-1 and TRBJ1-1, with unresolved D. V was clipped by 3 bases and J by 0 bases, with 8 bases between them. CDR3 length: 13 residues. Germline loops: CDR1 SQVTM, CDR2 ANQGSEA. The CDR3 here is CSVDREMNTEAFF. The DNA of the CDR3 is TGCAGCGTTGATCGGGAGATGAACACTGAAGCTTTCTTT.

The chain recombines TRBV9 with TRBJ1-6; 11 bases are shared with TRBD1. CDR3 length: 17 amino acids. V was pared by 2 bases and J by 5 bases, with 6 bases of the junction left unmatched. Germline CDR1 is SGDLS and CDR2 is YYNGEE. The CDR3 protein is CASSVSGQGADNSPLHF. The CDR3 DNA sequence: TGTGCCAGCAGCGTTTCCGGACAGGGGGCGGATAATTCACCCCTCCACTTT.

This chain joins TRBV29-1 and TRBJ2-3, with TRBD1 as a possible D gene (6 bases). V was clipped by 8 bases and J by 1 base, with 10 bases between them. The CDR3 sequence is 12 residues long. In germline, CDR1 is SQVTM, CDR2 ANQGSEA. CDR3 DNA: TGCAGCTCATACAGGGGCACAGATACGCAGTATTTT. Its translation is CSSYRGTDTQYF.

The chain joins TRBV10-3 to TRBJ1-2; tentative D call: TRBD1 (6 bases). The V gene's germline CDR1 is ENHRY and CDR2 SYGVKD. V lost 2 bases and J lost 8, with 15 bases in between. The CDR3 is 14 residues long. CDR3 region: CAISERTGQGGYTF. CDR3 in DNA: TGTGCCATCAGTGAGAGAACAGGGCAAGGCGGCTACACCTTC.

The chain uses TRBV19 and TRBJ1-6; D is perhaps TRBD1 (6 bases). Trimming removed 6 bases at V and 0 bases at J, with 12 bases between. This CDR3 contains 16 residues. Germline V CDR1 and CDR2: LNHDA, SQIVND (reference sequence). CDR3 residues: CASRIQGNSYNSPLHF. In nucleotides, the CDR3 is TGTGCCAGTAGGATACAGGGTAACTCCTATAATTCACCCCTCCACTTT.

The V gene is TRBV6-1, the J gene TRBJ1-1; D is unclear. There are 14 residues in the CDR3. The V gene's germline CDR1 is MNHNS and CDR2 SASEGT. V was pared by 1 base and J by 2 bases, with 8 bases between. The CDR3 DNA sequence: TGTGCCAGCAGTGAAGTTAACCATAACACTGAAGCTTTCTTT. It yields the protein CASSEVNHNTEAFF.

For this clone: One junction end does not reproduce the germline sequence, and a read error may be involved. The CDR3 coding sequence is TGTGCCAGCAGCTTCCGGTCAGGGCTGAACACTGAAGCTTTCTTT. Amino acid sequence: CASSFRSGLNTEAFF. The V gene is TRBV5-1, the J gene TRBJ1-1; possibly TRBD1 for D (5 bases). The CDR3 has 15 residues. Germline V CDR1 and CDR2: SGHRS, YFSETQ. Variable domain in full (rest from reference TRBV5-1 and TRBJ1-1): KAGVTQTPRYLIKTRGQQVTLSCSPISGHRSVSWYQQTPGQGLQFLFEYFSETQRNKGNFPGRFSGRQFSNSRSEMNVSTLELGDSALYLCASSFRSGLNTEAFFGQGTRLTVV.

J is TRBJ2-7 and V is TRBV2; D is possibly TRBD1 (6 bases). V gave up 5 bases and J gave up 5 bases, with 16 bases separating them. Looked up from germline, CDR1 is SNHLY and CDR2 is FYNNEI. This CDR3 region has 14 residues. The CDR3 region has the DNA TGTGCCAGCAGTCAGCTGAATTGGACAGACGAGCAGTACTTC. Encoded protein: CASSQLNWTDEQYF.

The genes are TRBV4-3 and TRBJ2-3, with 8 nucleotides matching TRBD2. Per the germline V gene, CDR1 is LGHNA and CDR2 is YSLEER. Trimming removed 0 bases from V and 2 bases from J; junction bases left unmatched: 10. This CDR3 is built from 18 residues. CDR3 bases: TGCGCCAGCAGCCAAGATATTGCGCGGGGGGACCTCACAGATACGCAGTATTTT. As protein: CASSQDIARGDLTDTQYF.